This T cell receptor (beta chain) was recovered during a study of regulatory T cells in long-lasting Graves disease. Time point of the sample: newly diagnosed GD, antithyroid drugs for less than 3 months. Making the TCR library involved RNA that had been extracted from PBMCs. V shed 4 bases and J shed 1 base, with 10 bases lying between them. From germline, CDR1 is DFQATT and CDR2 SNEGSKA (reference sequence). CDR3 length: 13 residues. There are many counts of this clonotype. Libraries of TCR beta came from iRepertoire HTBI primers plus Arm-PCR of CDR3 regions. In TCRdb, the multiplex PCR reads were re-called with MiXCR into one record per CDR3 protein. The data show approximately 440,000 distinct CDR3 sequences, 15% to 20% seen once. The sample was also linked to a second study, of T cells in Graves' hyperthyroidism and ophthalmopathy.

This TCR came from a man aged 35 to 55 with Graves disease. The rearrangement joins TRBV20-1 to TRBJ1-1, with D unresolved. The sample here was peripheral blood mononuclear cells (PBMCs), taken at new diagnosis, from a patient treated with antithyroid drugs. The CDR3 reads CSATRNPNTEAFF. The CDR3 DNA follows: TGCAGTGCTACGCGGAACCCGAACACTGAAGCTTTCTTT.